This T cell receptor (beta chain) is from a study of shared clonotypes between healthy human individuals (dated by TCRdb to the early 2020s). For context, the study as a whole: The cohort included three men and a couple of women between 18 and 49 years of age. For each donor, CD4 naive and CD4 memory were each run on three plates, CD8 naive on two plates, and CD8 memory on one plate. The study deeply sequenced blood TCR repertoires of five healthy adults to estimate repertoire size and the extent of clonotype sharing between individuals. To increase sequencing depth and limit assay-specific biases, different laboratories used diverse techniques to prepare libraries and sequence TCR repertoires. Leukapheresis yielded between about 0.9 and 9 billion PBMCs per donor. What the study reported, not specific to this receptor: Because the study included only a small number of donors, the genetic and exposure-history diversity represented was limited. Larger estimated clonotype richness was generally found for naive subsets than for memory subsets. Sharing across four donors was observed for approximately 5% of naive CD4, around 3.5% of naive CD8, about 2.5% of memory CD4, and roughly 0.43% of memory CD8 clonotypes. Even with the large sequencing depth, rarefaction of the sorted-subset datasets indicated that sequencing was incomplete. Based on pairwise subsampling, the degree of clonotype sharing among donors was expected to be affected by sequencing depth. Higher generation probabilities were observed for clonotypes shared by all four sorted-subset donors than for non-shared clonotypes. Sampling was restricted to blood, and TCR repertoires in tissue are likely to differ from TCR repertoires in blood.

CD8 naive samples were obtained by positive selection for CCR7 among CD45RO-negative cells, yielding a CD45RA+CCR7+ population from which TemRA cells were excluded. The donors were healthy, HIV-negative adults who had no recently reported acute infections or vaccinations. Only Caucasian adults living in Nashville, Tennessee, USA were represented among the donors. After blood collection by leukapheresis, PBMCs were isolated using Ficoll-Histopaque density gradient centrifugation and then cryopreserved in the vapor phase of liquid nitrogen. Analytical flow cytometry was used to check the purity and quantity of every magnetically sorted T cell population. From each sorted fraction, genomic DNA was isolated and quantified by UV absorbance on a Nanodrop 2000c. The CDR3 numbers 12 residues from cysteine through phenylalanine. Only the CDR3 DNA stays, 36 bases, in frame from base 1. V sheds 1 base and J sheds 4 bases, leaving 4 bases between their ends. In the germline V gene (reference sequence), CDR1 corresponds to PRHDT and CDR2 to FYEKMQ.

Of note for this clone: Its antigen is still unknown. Nothing much larger sits one base from this clone, and base qualities are not available.

TCR CDR3 regions were amplified from genomic DNA by multiplex PCR using the deep immunoSEQ assay. For each cell subset, the extracted genomic DNA was distributed evenly across all wells of several immunoSEQ 96-well plates, and each plate served as one replicate. Each replicate PCR for sorted subsets received roughly 0.2 ug genomic DNA, equal to 30,000 or so T cell genomes. Purified libraries were measured with a Qubit 3.0 fluorometer, size-checked on a Bioanalyzer 2100, and measured again with the KAPA Library Quantification kit. Each immunoSEQ 96-well plate was sequenced on its own single-read 150-cycle Illumina NextSeq 550 flow cell. Regarding the original processing steps: Because only junctional sequences without quality scores were contained in the immunoSEQ output, filtering matching that applied to full-length reads could not be performed. Sequences were annotated with PyIR, a Python wrapper for IgBLAST v1.9, and V/J genes and CDR3 were assigned using IMGT germline references. Reads were removed for weak V/J assignments (E-value above 1e-6), missing CDR3, stop codons, out-of-frame junctions, or ambiguous translated residues. V3J clonotypes were defined as sequences sharing an identical inferred V gene, J gene, and CDR3 amino acid sequence. To compute the percentage overlap between repertoires, the number of shared unique clonotypes was divided by the size of the smaller repertoire. Richness of each repertoire was evaluated using RTK rarefaction, the Chao1 estimator, and Recon v2.1 estimates of unobserved clonotypes. OLGA was used to compute generation probabilities for all TCRbeta clonotypes that the gDNA method yielded from a few donors. This immuneACCESS table, as held by TCRdb, lists in-frame sequences with V and J called but not all clones. Of the missing ones, under half trace to an unresolved V gene in checked studies; the others have no known cause. From that table come the V and J calls and clone size; the DNA was used to work out D and trimming. The sample includes 2 million or so clones, with around 96% observed a single time. The ten top clones hold 0.85% to 1.2% of the sample.

The sample consisted of naive CD8+ T cells sorted from blood. The cell subset or site tag for this specimen amounts to: CD45RA+CCR7+. This TCR was recovered from a man aged 18 to 30 in good health. The chain is made from TRBV13 and TRBJ1-2; no confident D gene assignment can be made. DNA sequence: TGTGCCAGCAGCTTAGCCGCCTATGGCTACACCTTC. The resulting protein is CASSLAAYGYTF. Where the CDR3 stops, the reference TRBV13 and TRBJ1-2 genes take over; the full variable domain is AAGVIQSPRHLIKEKRETATLKCYPIPRHDTVYWYQQGPGQDPQFLISFYEKMQSDKGSIPDRFSAQQFSDYHSELNMSSLELGDSALYFCASSLAAYGYTFGSGTRLTVV.